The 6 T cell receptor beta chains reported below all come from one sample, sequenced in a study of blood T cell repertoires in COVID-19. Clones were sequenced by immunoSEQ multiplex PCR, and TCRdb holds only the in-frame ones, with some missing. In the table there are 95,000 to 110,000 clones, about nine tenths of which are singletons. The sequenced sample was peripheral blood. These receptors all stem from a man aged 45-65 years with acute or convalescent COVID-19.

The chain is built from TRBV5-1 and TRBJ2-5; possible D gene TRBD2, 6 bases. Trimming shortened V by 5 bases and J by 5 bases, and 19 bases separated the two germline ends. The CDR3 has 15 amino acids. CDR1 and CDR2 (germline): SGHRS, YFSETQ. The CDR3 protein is CASRPWDWGGETQYF. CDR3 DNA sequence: TGCGCCAGCAGGCCGTGGGACTGGGGTGGGGAGACCCAGTACTTC. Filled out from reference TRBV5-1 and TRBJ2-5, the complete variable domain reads KAGVTQTPRYLIKTRGQQVTLSCSPISGHRSVSWYQQTPGQGLQFLFEYFSETQRNKGNFPGRFSGRQFSNSRSEMNVSTLELGDSALYLCASRPWDWGGETQYFGPGTRLLVL.

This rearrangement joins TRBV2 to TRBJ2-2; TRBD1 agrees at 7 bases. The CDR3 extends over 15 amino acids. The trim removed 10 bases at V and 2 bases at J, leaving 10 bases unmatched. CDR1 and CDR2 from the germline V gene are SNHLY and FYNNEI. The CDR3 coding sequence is TGTGCCACCCTGGCCGGGACAGCCAACACCGGGGAGCTGTTTTTT. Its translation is CATLAGTANTGELFF.

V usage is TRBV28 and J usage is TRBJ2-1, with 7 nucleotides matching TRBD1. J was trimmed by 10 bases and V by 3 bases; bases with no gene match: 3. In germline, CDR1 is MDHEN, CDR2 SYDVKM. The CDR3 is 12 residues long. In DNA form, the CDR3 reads TGTGCCAGCAGTTTTATGACAGGGGAGCAGTTCTTC. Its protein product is CASSFMTGEQFF. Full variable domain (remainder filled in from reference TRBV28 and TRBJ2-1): DVKVTQSSRYLVKRTGEKVFLECVQDMDHENMFWYRQDPGLGLRLIYFSYDVKMKEKGDIPEGYSVSREKKERFSLILESASTNQTSMYLCASSFMTGEQFFGPGTRLTVL.

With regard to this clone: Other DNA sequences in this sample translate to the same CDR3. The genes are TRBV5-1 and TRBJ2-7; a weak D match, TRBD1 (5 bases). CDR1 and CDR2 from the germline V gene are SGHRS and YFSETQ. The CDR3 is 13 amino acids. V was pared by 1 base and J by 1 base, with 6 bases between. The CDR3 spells CASSLQGSYEQYF. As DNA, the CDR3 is TGCGCCAGCAGCTTGCAGGGATCCTACGAGCAGTACTTC.

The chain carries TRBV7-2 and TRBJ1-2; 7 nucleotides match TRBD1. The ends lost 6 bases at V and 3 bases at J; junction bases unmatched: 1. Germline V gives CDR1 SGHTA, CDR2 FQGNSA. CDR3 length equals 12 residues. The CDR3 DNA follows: TGTGCCAGCAGAGGGGGCGACTATGGCTACACCTTC. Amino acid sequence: CASRGGDYGYTF.

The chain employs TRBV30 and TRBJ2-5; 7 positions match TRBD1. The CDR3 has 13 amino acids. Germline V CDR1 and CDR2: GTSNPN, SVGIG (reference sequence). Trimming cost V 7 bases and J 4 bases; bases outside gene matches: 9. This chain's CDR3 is CALSRNRGETQYF. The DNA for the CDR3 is TGTGCCTTATCCCGGAACAGGGGAGAGACCCAGTACTTC.